These 21 T cell receptor beta chains originate from one sample sequenced in a study of T cells in Graves' hyperthyroidism and ophthalmopathy. What was amplified from RNA transcripts were TCR beta CDR3 regions. An initial round of RT-PCR targeting the TCR CDR3 relied on the HTBI primer set. Using its own MiXCR run on the multiplex PCR reads, TCRdb lists one record per CDR3 protein. The sample lists a few hundred thousand distinct CDR3 sequences; 15% to 19% were seen once. Source material: blood. The receptors stem from a woman aged 25 to 39 with Graves' hyperthyroidism.

This clonotype was observed a few times. This chain uses TRBV6-6 with TRBJ2-1; no reliable D call. V dropped 0 bases and J dropped 0 bases, with 15 bases sitting between them. The V gene's germline CDR1 is MNHNY and CDR2 SVGAGI (reference sequence). The CDR3 sequence is 18 residues long. DNA for the CDR3: TGTGCCAGCAGTTACTCTAGTTACCTCGAGTACTCCTACAATGAGCAGTTCTTC. Protein sequence: CASSYSSYLEYSYNEQFF.

This clonotype was recorded many times. The chain combines TRBV7-3 with TRBJ2-3; weak D call: TRBD2 (5 bases). Trimming took 1 base from V and 0 from J, leaving 8 bases between them. The CDR3 sequence is 15 residues long. CDR1 is SGHTA, CDR2 FQGTGA, per germline. The CDR3 region is CASSLNGMSTDTQYF. CDR3 coding DNA: TGTGCCAGCAGCTTAAACGGGATGAGCACAGATACGCAGTATTTT.

This clonotype was observed at least ten times. The V call is TRBV20-1, the J call TRBJ1-5; D gene ambiguous. V lost 7 bases to trimming and J lost 0 bases, with 16 bases between them. Germline CDR1 and CDR2: DFQATT and SNEGSKA (reference sequence). This CDR3 has 15 residues. The CDR3 reads CSVSRMGDSNQPQHF. For the CDR3, the DNA is TGCAGTGTTAGTCGCATGGGAGATAGCAATCAGCCCCAGCATTTT.

V usage is TRBV5-8 and J usage is TRBJ2-4; 8 nucleotides agree with TRBD2. Trimming cost V 4 bases and J 2 bases; bases outside gene matches: 5. The CDR3 is 15 amino acids. Germline V gene data show CDR1 as SGHTS and CDR2 as YDEGEE. This chain's CDR3 is CASSPREGSKNIQYF. In nucleotides, the CDR3 is TGTGCCAGCAGCCCTCGGGAGGGCTCCAAAAACATTCAGTACTTC.

This clonotype appeared a few times. The chain combines TRBV24-1 with TRBJ2-4; weak D call: TRBD2 (6 bases). Germline-derived CDR1 and CDR2 are KGHDR and SFDVKD. The ends were cut back, 4 bases at V and 0 bases at J, with 15 bases in the middle. The CDR3 sequence is 17 residues long. The CDR3 region is CATSEGGRARAKNIQYF. The CDR3 nucleotides read TGTGCCACCAGTGAGGGGGGACGGGCACGAGCCAAAAACATTCAGTACTTC.

This clonotype was seen at least ten times. The chain is built from TRBV5-1 and TRBJ2-1; the D gene is possibly TRBD1 (6 bases). The CDR3 consists of 13 residues. Trimming took off 6 bases at V and 5 bases at J, with 12 bases between the two ends. Germline CDR1 and CDR2: SGHRS and YFSETQ. CDR3 sequence: CASTTGTNNEQFF. CDR3 nucleotide sequence: TGCGCCAGCACCACCGGGACAAACAATGAGCAGTTCTTC.

The V call is TRBV5-1, the J call TRBJ2-3; 9 nucleotides align to TRBD2. The CDR3 sequence is 16 residues long. With V trimmed by 2 bases and J by 4 bases, 8 bases remained unmatched. In germline, CDR1 is SGHRS, CDR2 YFSETQ. This CDR3 reads CASSFRGGRAPDTQYF. The CDR3 DNA is TGCGCCAGCAGCTTTCGTGGCGGGAGGGCCCCAGATACGCAGTATTTT.

In this sample, this clonotype turned up a few times. This chain joins TRBV19 and TRBJ1-5; TRBD1 is a possible D gene (5 bases). Between the trimmed V and J ends, which lost 3 bases and 2 bases, there was a span of 14 bases. Germline CDR1 and CDR2: LNHDA and SQIVND (reference sequence). The CDR3 consists of 16 residues. The CDR3 spells CASSMGGRVGNQPQHF. CDR3 bases: TGTGCCAGTAGTATGGGCGGCAGGGTAGGCAATCAGCCCCAGCATTTT.

This clonotype has at least ten counts. The chain employs TRBV24-1 and TRBJ2-7, with 13 bases lining up with TRBD2. V was pared by 5 bases and J by 6 bases, with 18 bases of the junction left unmatched. The germline gives CDR1 KGHDR, CDR2 SFDVKD. This CDR3 is 19 amino acids long. The CDR3 nucleotides read TGTGCCACCAGTGGACCCGGGACTAGCGGGACACGCTGGTTTGGCGAGCAGTACTTC. It codes for CATSGPGTSGTRWFGEQYF.

The rearrangement links TRBV2 to TRBJ1-5; D is possibly TRBD1 (5 bases). This CDR3 is 14 amino acids long. Trimming removed 6 bases at V and 6 bases at J, with 15 bases between. CDR1 is SNHLY, CDR2 FYNNEI, per germline. The CDR3 DNA sequence: TGTGCCAGCAGCCGGCTGGGCCAGGGTCAGCCCCAGCATTTT. Translated: CASSRLGQGQPQHF. Full variable domain (missing parts from reference TRBV2 and TRBJ1-5): EPEVTQTPSHQVTQMGQEVILRCVPISNHLYFYWYRQILGQKVEFLVSFYNNEISEKSEIFDDQFSVERPDGSNFTLKIRSTKLEDSAMYFCASSRLGQGQPQHFGDGTRLSIL.

The chain combines TRBV4-1 with TRBJ1-2; TRBD1 is a possible D gene (5 bases). Trimming took off 3 bases at V and 5 bases at J, with 13 bases between the two ends. Germline V gene sequence: CDR1 MGHRA, CDR2 YSYEKL. The CDR3 contains 14 residues. The CDR3 here is CASSHPGTLYGYTF. The DNA of the CDR3 is TGCGCCAGCAGCCACCCAGGGACGTTATATGGCTACACCTTC.

V and J are TRBV5-1 and TRBJ2-2; TRBD1 might be the D (5 bases). The V and J ends lost 3 bases and 3 bases respectively, with 12 bases between them. This CDR3 spans 15 amino acids. From germline, CDR1 is SGHRS and CDR2 YFSETQ. The CDR3 DNA is TGCGCCAGCAGCTCTCAGGGTGTAGACACCGGGGAGCTGTTTTTT. Translated: CASSSQGVDTGELFF. Drawing the rest from reference TRBV5-1 and TRBJ2-2, the complete variable domain is KAGVTQTPRYLIKTRGQQVTLSCSPISGHRSVSWYQQTPGQGLQFLFEYFSETQRNKGNFPGRFSGRQFSNSRSEMNVSTLELGDSALYLCASSSQGVDTGELFFGEGSRLTVL.

V gene TRBV4-1 combines with J gene TRBJ2-5; a possible D gene is TRBD2 (6 bases). CDR3 length: 17 residues. V lost 0 bases, J lost 0 bases, and 14 bases lay in between. The V gene's germline CDR1 is MGHRA and CDR2 YSYEKL. The CDR3 region is CASSQDLLAPNQETQYF. CDR3 in DNA: TGCGCCAGCAGCCAAGATTTACTAGCCCCTAACCAAGAGACCCAGTACTTC.

The V gene is TRBV19, the J gene TRBJ1-1; D is unclear. Germline V gene sequence: CDR1 LNHDA, CDR2 SQIVND (reference sequence). The CDR3 loop spans 10 amino acids. Trimming stripped 5 bases from V and 11 bases from J, with 9 bases between. Here the CDR3 reads CASSSTLAFF. DNA for the CDR3: TGTGCCAGTAGTTCGACCCTGGCTTTCTTT.

This chain joins TRBV24-1 and TRBJ2-1; D not resolved. Trimming cost V 5 bases and J 4 bases, with 11 bases left between them. Germline assignment: CDR1 KGHDR and CDR2 SFDVKD. CDR3 length: 14 residues. CDR3 residues: CATSAAGGYNEQFF. DNA of the CDR3: TGTGCCACCAGTGCGGCAGGTGGATACAATGAGCAGTTCTTC.

This clonotype was observed at least ten times. The genes are TRBV30 and TRBJ2-7; TRBD1 agrees at 7 bases. Germline V gene data show CDR1 as GTSNPN and CDR2 as SVGIG (reference sequence). V trimming: 3 bases; J trimming: 2 bases; junction bases outside the gene matches: 4. The CDR3 spans 13 residues. Here the CDR3 DNA reads TGTGCCTGGAGCGGGACAGAGCCCTACGAGCAGTACTTC. Encoded protein: CAWSGTEPYEQYF.

This clonotype was seen a handful of times. The chain employs TRBV4-1 and TRBJ2-1; D unclear. Germline CDR1 and CDR2: MGHRA and YSYEKL. The CDR3 runs 15 residues. V was shortened by 0 bases and J by 8 bases, with 14 bases between the two germline ends. CDR3 sequence: CASSQDSPSWDEQFF. CDR3 nucleotides: TGCGCCAGCAGCCAAGATTCCCCCAGTTGGGATGAGCAGTTCTTC.

This clonotype was seen only a few times. A much larger clone is a single base away; this may be a read error. The chain combines TRBV9 with TRBJ2-1; a weak D match, TRBD2 (7 bases). CDR1 is SGDLS and CDR2 is YYNGEE in the germline V gene. V lost 3 bases and J lost 2, with 12 bases in between. This CDR3 comprises 15 residues. This CDR3 is CASSEGGGTYNEQFF. The CDR3 region has the DNA TGTGCCAGCAGCGAGGGGGGGGGGACCTACAATGAGCAGTTCTTC.

This clonotype was found many times. The V and J genes are TRBV7-3 and TRBJ2-3; 14 bases are a match to TRBD2. The CDR3 is 18 residues long. V shed 4 bases, J shed 4 bases, and the junction held 10 bases outside the gene matches. Germline V gives CDR1 SGHTA, CDR2 FQGTGA. This chain's CDR3 is CASSSAPGLAGVADTQYF. In nucleotides, the CDR3 is TGTGCCAGCAGCTCAGCCCCGGGACTAGCGGGAGTCGCAGATACGCAGTATTTT.

A word on this clonotype: Being one base from a much bigger clone, this may be a read error. The chain links TRBV7-8 to TRBJ2-5; 9 nucleotides agree with TRBD2. This CDR3 is built from 16 residues. Germline-derived CDR1 and CDR2 are SGHVS and FQNEAQ. CDR3 DNA: TGTGCCAGCGGCTTCTCGGTAGCGGGAGTCACAGAGACCCAGTACTTC. Translating gives CASGFSVAGVTETQYF.

This clonotype was observed at least ten times. V and J are TRBV13 and TRBJ2-3; D remains ambiguous. CDR1 and CDR2 (germline): PRHDT, FYEKMQ (reference sequence). CDR3 length: 12 residues. V lost 6 bases and J 2 bases, leaving 6 bases between the germline ends. The CDR3: CASSRFTDTQYF. DNA for the CDR3: TGTGCCAGCAGTAGATTCACAGATACGCAGTATTTT.